Below, 29 T cell receptor beta chains from the same sample are listed, as sequenced in a study of monozygotic twins with cystic fibrosis. Clones were sequenced by immunoSEQ multiplex PCR, and TCRdb holds only the in-frame ones, with some missing. The profile shows approximately 24,000 clones, 80% to 90% of them singletons. The sample taken for sequencing was blood. Receptors were obtained from a young woman with cystic fibrosis.

This clone was counted a few times. This sequence joins TRBV4-1 and TRBJ2-3; D is unresolved. The CDR3 totals 13 residues. Germline CDR1 and CDR2: MGHRA and YSYEKL. Trimming took off 4 bases at V and 5 bases at J, with 10 bases between the two ends. This CDR3 is CASSPLSGDTQYF. The CDR3 coding sequence is TGCGCCAGCAGCCCACTTAGTGGAGATACGCAGTATTTT.

The rearrangement links TRBV5-6 to TRBJ1-5, with 9 bases that match TRBD1. V was pared by 5 bases and J by 3 bases, with 6 bases of the junction left unmatched. The length of the CDR3 is 15 residues. CDR1 and CDR2 from the germline V gene are SGHDT and YYEEEE. CDR3 in amino acids: CASSSTGGNNQPQHF. CDR3 sequence (DNA): TGTGCCAGCAGTTCGACAGGGGGTAACAATCAGCCCCAGCATTTT.

This clone was detected a few times. The genes are TRBV2 and TRBJ2-7; 7 positions match TRBD1. Germline CDR1 and CDR2: SNHLY and FYNNEI. Unmatched junction bases numbered 5, after V lost 4 bases and J lost 2 bases. The CDR3 runs to 14 residues. CDR3 residues: CASSAEQGAYEQYF. CDR3 bases: TGTGCCAGCAGTGCGGAGCAGGGGGCCTACGAGCAGTACTTC.

V usage is TRBV7-2 and J usage is TRBJ2-2; 7 bases agree with TRBD1. Germline V gene lookup returns CDR1 SGHTA and CDR2 FQGNSA. This CDR3 has 14 residues. Trimming took 5 bases from V and 5 from J; bases not matched to a gene: 5. The CDR3 DNA reads TGTGCCAGCAGCATCAGACAGGGTACCGGGGAGCTGTTTTTT. Its translation is CASSIRQGTGELFF.

This chain uses TRBV4-1 with TRBJ1-3; D remains unclear. This CDR3 region has 18 residues. V shed 5 bases and J shed 4 bases, with 24 bases lying between them. Germline V gene lookup returns CDR1 MGHRA and CDR2 YSYEKL. Here the CDR3 DNA reads TGCGCCAGCAGCTACGGACTGCGAGGGCCCCGAGGGGGAAACACCATATATTTT. It is translated as CASSYGLRGPRGGNTIYF.

The genes are TRBV7-9 and TRBJ1-2; D remains ambiguous. The CDR3 has 14 residues. From germline, CDR1 is SEHNR and CDR2 FQNEAQ (reference sequence). V was clipped by 1 base and J by 8 bases, with 14 bases between them. The CDR3 nucleotides read TGTGCCAGCAGCTTAGGTGTCCTACCGGGGGGCTACACCTTC. It encodes CASSLGVLPGGYTF.

The CDR3 nucleotides are TGTGCCAGCAGTGAAGACAGGGCGGCAGGGACCCAGTACTTC. Protein product: CASSEDRAAGTQYF. The chain has TRBV6-1 and TRBJ2-5; D might be TRBD1 (6 bases). Germline V gives CDR1 MNHNS, CDR2 SASEGT. The CDR3 runs to 14 residues. V was cut by 1 base and J by 7 bases, with 13 bases left in between.

The chain recombines TRBV2 with TRBJ2-7; TRBD1 matches at 7 bases. With 7 bases clipped from V and 2 bases from J, the junction kept 5 bases outside the gene matches. In germline, CDR1 is SNHLY, CDR2 FYNNEI. The CDR3 is 13 amino acids. The CDR3 DNA follows: TGTGCCAGCAAGGGACAGTCAACCTACGAGCAGTACTTC. Translating gives CASKGQSTYEQYF.

The chain uses TRBV7-2 and TRBJ1-3; 12 bases align to TRBD1. V gave up 5 bases and J gave up 3 bases; unmatched junction bases: 11. CDR3 size: 18 residues. CDR1 and CDR2 from the germline V gene are SGHTA and FQGNSA. CDR3 in amino acids: CASSQRDRGRVFGNTIYF. Written as DNA, the CDR3 is TGTGCCAGCAGCCAAAGGGACAGGGGGCGCGTTTTTGGAAACACCATATATTTT.

This clone was seen a single time. The chain links TRBV6-5 to TRBJ1-1; tentative D call: TRBD1 (5 bases). Trimming shortened V by 0 bases and J by 1 base, and 6 bases separated the two germline ends. This CDR3 comprises 14 residues. The germline V gene has CDR1 MNHEY and CDR2 SVGAGI. The CDR3 protein is CASSYSTANTEAFF. The CDR3 coding sequence is TGTGCCAGCAGTTACTCGACAGCGAACACTGAAGCTTTCTTT.

The rearrangement uses TRBV7-2 and TRBJ1-2; D remains ambiguous. This CDR3 is built from 15 residues. V lost 5 bases to trimming and J lost 1 base, with 14 bases between them. Germline V gives CDR1 SGHTA, CDR2 FQGNSA. The chain's CDR3 is CASSQGPGLNYGYTF. Written as DNA, the CDR3 is TGTGCCAGCAGCCAAGGACCTGGACTTAACTATGGCTACACCTTC.

V gene TRBV5-6 combines with J gene TRBJ1-1; 9 bases are shared with TRBD1. V lost 5 bases and J lost 1; bases outside the gene matches: 0. This CDR3 has 13 residues. Germline loops: CDR1 SGHDT, CDR2 YYEEEE. The DNA for the CDR3 is TGTGCCAGCAGGGGACAGGGGAACACTGAAGCTTTCTTT. As protein: CASRGQGNTEAFF.

The chain is built from TRBV10-3 and TRBJ2-1; D gene uncertain. The germline CDR1 and CDR2 sequences are ENHRY and SYGVKD. This CDR3 is built from 12 residues. The ends were cut back, 10 bases at V and 8 bases at J, with 15 bases in the middle. DNA of the CDR3: TGTGCCACCCAGGCAAGTGACCATGAGCAGTTCTTC. Translating gives CATQASDHEQFF.

This sequence joins TRBV30 and TRBJ1-6; 7 nucleotides agree with TRBD1. Germline V gene lookup returns CDR1 GTSNPN and CDR2 SVGIG (reference sequence). This CDR3 region has 15 residues. The V gene end was trimmed by 5 bases and the J gene end by 6 bases; junction bases not matched to a gene: 10. This CDR3 is CAWEEPGQFNSPLHF. The CDR3 DNA is TGTGCCTGGGAAGAACCGGGACAGTTTAATTCACCCCTCCACTTT.

This clone turned up a few times. This rearrangement joins TRBV7-8 to TRBJ2-7, with a possible D match to TRBD2 (5 bases). Trimming removed 1 base from V and 6 bases from J, with 10 bases in between. The CDR3 is 13 residues long. Germline V gene sequence: CDR1 SGHVS, CDR2 FQNEAQ. CDR3 sequence: CASSLGRQSEQYF. In DNA form, the CDR3 reads TGTGCCAGCAGCTTAGGGAGGCAGTCCGAGCAGTACTTC.

The chain combines TRBV6-6 with TRBJ1-2; D might be TRBD1 (5 bases). V lost 6 bases and J lost 8, with 10 bases in between. This CDR3 contains 11 residues. Germline-derived CDR1 and CDR2 are MNHNY and SVGAGI (reference sequence). CDR3 in amino acids: CASSPGVGYTF. CDR3 bases: TGTGCCAGCAGCCCGGGGGTCGGCTACACCTTC.

This clone was found once. The gene calls are TRBV27 and TRBJ1-5; D is uncertain. Trimming removed 2 bases at V and 5 bases at J, with 7 bases between. Germline loops: CDR1 MNHEY, CDR2 SMNVEV (reference sequence). CDR3 length: 13 amino acids. CDR3 protein: CASSLKNHQPQHF. The DNA for the CDR3 is TGTGCCAGCAGTTTAAAGAACCATCAGCCCCAGCATTTT.

The chain couples TRBV6-5 to TRBJ1-1; D call uncertain. Germline CDR1 reads MNHEY; CDR2 reads SVGAGI. The CDR3 extends over 15 amino acids. The V end was cut by 5 bases, the J end by 2 bases, with 15 bases between. CDR3 region: CASSRRNGGNTEAFF. The CDR3 region has the DNA TGTGCCAGCAGTCGTCGTAATGGAGGAAACACTGAAGCTTTCTTT.

The table lists this clone with a few counts. The CDR3: CARTENEKLFF. The CDR3 DNA sequence: TGTGCAAGGACAGAGAATGAAAAACTGTTTTTT. The chain uses TRBV14 and TRBJ1-4, with D tentatively TRBD1 (6 bases). The germline V gene encodes CDR1 SGHDN and CDR2 FVKESK. This CDR3 is built from 11 residues. Full variable domain (missing parts from reference TRBV14 and TRBJ1-4): EAGVTQFPSHSVIEKGQTVTLRCDPISGHDNLYWYRRVMGKEIKFLLHFVKESKQDESGMPNNRFLAERTGGTYSTLKVQPAELEDSGVYFCARTENEKLFFGSGTQLSVL.

The chain links TRBV14 to TRBJ2-3; D ambiguous. Trimming stripped 5 bases from V and 0 bases from J, with 9 bases between. Germline V gives CDR1 SGHDN, CDR2 FVKESK. This CDR3 is built from 14 residues. The CDR3 region is CASSTLSSTDTQYF. CDR3 nucleotide sequence: TGTGCCAGCAGCACCCTCTCTAGCACAGATACGCAGTATTTT.

The chain uses TRBV29-1 and TRBJ2-3; TRBD2 matches 10 bases. This CDR3 region has 15 residues. Trimming took 7 bases from V and 3 from J; bases not matched to a gene: 10. Germline V lookup: CDR1 SQVTM, CDR2 ANQGSEA. CDR3 sequence reads: CSGQTASGGTDTQYF. DNA of the CDR3: TGCAGCGGGCAGACTGCTAGCGGGGGAACAGATACGCAGTATTTT.

The chain links TRBV6-6 to TRBJ1-5; D gene unclear. This CDR3 is built from 14 residues. Germline V gene lookup returns CDR1 MNHNY and CDR2 SVGAGI (reference sequence). V lost 0 bases and J 6 bases, leaving 9 bases between the germline ends. The CDR3 nucleotides are TGTGCCAGCAGTTACTCAATTACCTTTCAGCCCCAGCATTTT. Residues: CASSYSITFQPQHF.

This rearrangement joins TRBV18 to TRBJ1-1, with unresolved D. The V gene's germline CDR1 is KGHSH and CDR2 LQKENI. V lost 11 bases and J lost 0, with 10 bases in between. The CDR3 consists of 12 residues. The CDR3 DNA sequence: TGTGCCTCAGGAGCCATGAACACTGAAGCTTTCTTT. Amino acid sequence: CASGAMNTEAFF.

This rearrangement joins TRBV6-5 to TRBJ1-2; no reliable D call. CDR1 and CDR2 from the germline V gene are MNHEY and SVGAGI. The CDR3 length is 14 residues. V was cut by 4 bases and J by 6 bases, with 15 bases left in between. DNA of the CDR3: TGTGCCAGCAGTTTTCGCCCCTTTTATAATGGCTACACCTTC. Its protein is CASSFRPFYNGYTF.

The chain links TRBV28 to TRBJ2-1; tentatively, D is TRBD1 (6 bases). Deletions cut 5 bases from V and 9 bases from J, with 20 bases between. CDR3 length equals 15 residues. Germline lookup yields CDR1 MDHEN and CDR2 SYDVKM. The CDR3 bases are TGTGCCAGCAGTCCCCTACAGGGCCTTCGGAGTGAGCAGTTCTTC. As protein: CASSPLQGLRSEQFF. Variable domain in full (rest from reference TRBV28 and TRBJ2-1): DVKVTQSSRYLVKRTGEKVFLECVQDMDHENMFWYRQDPGLGLRLIYFSYDVKMKEKGDIPEGYSVSREKKERFSLILESASTNQTSMYLCASSPLQGLRSEQFFGPGTRLTVL.

The chain couples TRBV5-8 to TRBJ2-1, with D perhaps being TRBD1 or TRBD2 (5 bases each). The V end lost 3 bases, the J end lost 3 bases, and 19 bases lay between the germline ends. CDR1 is SGHTS and CDR2 is YDEGEE in the germline V gene. This CDR3 has 17 amino acids. This chain's CDR3 is CASSWDGTGTVYNEQFF. Here the CDR3 DNA reads TGTGCCAGCAGCTGGGACGGGACCGGGACGGTCTACAATGAGCAGTTCTTC.

The chain has TRBV6-1 and TRBJ2-7; D is ambiguous. The V end was cut by 2 bases, the J end by 4 bases, with 6 bases between. The germline CDR1 and CDR2 sequences are MNHNS and SASEGT. This CDR3 has 12 residues. CDR3 amino acids: CASSEPGYEQYF. Written as DNA, the CDR3 is TGTGCCAGCAGTGAACCAGGATACGAGCAGTACTTC.

This chain uses TRBV15 with TRBJ1-2; D unresolved. Trimming stripped 0 bases from V and 4 bases from J, with 6 bases between. Germline CDR1 and CDR2: LNHNV and YYDKDF (reference sequence). This CDR3 region has 13 residues. The CDR3 region is CATSRDLTYGYTF. DNA of the CDR3: TGTGCCACCAGCAGAGATCTCACCTATGGCTACACCTTC.

This chain links TRBV19 with TRBJ1-1; D not certain. The CDR3 has 13 amino acids. Trimming shortened V by 5 bases and J by 2 bases, and 9 bases separated the two germline ends. Germline CDR1 reads LNHDA; CDR2 reads SQIVND (reference sequence). The chain's CDR3 is CASSHGANTEAFF. The DNA for the CDR3 is TGTGCCAGTAGTCACGGCGCCAACACTGAAGCTTTCTTT.